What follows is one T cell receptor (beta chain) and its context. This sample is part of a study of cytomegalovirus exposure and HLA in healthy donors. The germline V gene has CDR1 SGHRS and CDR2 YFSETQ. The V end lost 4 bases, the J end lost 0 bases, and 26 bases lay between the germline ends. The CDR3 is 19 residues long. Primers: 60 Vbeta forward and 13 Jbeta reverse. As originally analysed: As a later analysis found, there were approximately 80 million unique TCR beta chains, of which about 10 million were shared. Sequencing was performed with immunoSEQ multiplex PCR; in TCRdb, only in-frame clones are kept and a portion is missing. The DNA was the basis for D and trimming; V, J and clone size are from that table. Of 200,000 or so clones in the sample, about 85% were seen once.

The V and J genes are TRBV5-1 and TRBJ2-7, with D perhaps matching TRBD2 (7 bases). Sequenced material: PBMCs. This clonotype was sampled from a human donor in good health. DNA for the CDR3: TGCGCCAGCAGCCATGGGGACGGACGGGGGGCCCCAAACTCCTACGAGCAGTACTTC. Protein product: CASSHGDGRGAPNSYEQYF.